This TCR beta chain was identified in a study of identical twins. Regarding the study as a whole: High-abundance cord blood beta clonotypes had fewer insertions; memory repertoires showed none. Excess sharing between twins was weaker in beta out-of-frame sequences. Without tracking the same donors, conclusions rested on cross-sectional statistical analysis.

In regard to this clonotype: Its cognate antigen is unknown.

Every sampled donor was Caucasian and healthy. The CDR3 is made up of 18 amino acids. Germline assignment: CDR1 SGHVS and CDR2 FQNEAQ. Trimming cost V 1 base and J 1 base, with 19 bases left between them. Via MiXCR, TCRdb re-called the 5' RACE reads, giving one row per CDR3 protein. The sample comprises hundreds of thousands of distinct CDR3 sequences, around 7% of which are singletons, and roughly 3.6% rests with the top ten. The sample also formed part of further work on yellow fever vaccine responses in identical twins.

This chain uses TRBV7-8 with TRBJ1-1, with D possibly matching TRBD1 (6 bases). Specimen: memory (CD45RO+) T cells sorted from blood. The TCR sequence derives from a woman under 30 in good health. The chain's CDR3 is CASSLVHGAGAKNTEAFF. The CDR3 DNA sequence: TGTGCCAGCAGCTTAGTACATGGGGCAGGGGCGAAGAACACTGAAGCTTTCTTT.